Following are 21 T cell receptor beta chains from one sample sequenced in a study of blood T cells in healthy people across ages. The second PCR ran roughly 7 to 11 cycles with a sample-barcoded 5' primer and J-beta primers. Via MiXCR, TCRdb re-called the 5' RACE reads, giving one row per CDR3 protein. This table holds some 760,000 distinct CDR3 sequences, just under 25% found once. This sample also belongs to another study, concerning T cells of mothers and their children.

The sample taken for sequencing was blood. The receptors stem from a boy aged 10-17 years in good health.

Here the CDR3 reads CASSLGTSGTQETQYF. The CDR3 DNA sequence: TGTGCCAGCAGCTTGGGGACTAGCGGGACACAAGAGACCCAGTACTTC. This chain uses TRBV7-9 with TRBJ2-5, with 13 bases fitting TRBD2. Germline CDR1 SEHNR, CDR2 FQNEAQ (reference sequence). The length of the CDR3 is 16 residues. V dropped 3 bases and J dropped 2; count of bases not matched to a gene: 3.

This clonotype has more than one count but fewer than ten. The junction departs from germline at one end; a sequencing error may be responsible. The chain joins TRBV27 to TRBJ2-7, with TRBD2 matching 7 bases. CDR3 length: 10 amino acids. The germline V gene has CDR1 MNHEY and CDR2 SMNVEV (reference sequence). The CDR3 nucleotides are TGCACCGGAGCGGGGCTAACCCAGTACTTC. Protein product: CTGAGLTQYF.

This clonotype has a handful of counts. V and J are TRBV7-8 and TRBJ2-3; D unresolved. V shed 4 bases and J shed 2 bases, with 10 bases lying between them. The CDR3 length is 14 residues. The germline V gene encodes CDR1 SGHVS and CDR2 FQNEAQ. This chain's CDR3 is CASSSARITDTQYF. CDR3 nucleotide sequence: TGTGCCAGCAGCTCGGCGCGGATCACAGATACGCAGTATTTT. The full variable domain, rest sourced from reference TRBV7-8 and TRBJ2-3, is GAGVSQSPRYKVAKRGQDVALRCDPISGHVSLFWYQQALGQGPEFLTYFQNEAQLDKSGLPSDRFFAERPEGSVSTLKIQRTQQEDSAVYLCASSSARITDTQYFGPGTRLTVL.

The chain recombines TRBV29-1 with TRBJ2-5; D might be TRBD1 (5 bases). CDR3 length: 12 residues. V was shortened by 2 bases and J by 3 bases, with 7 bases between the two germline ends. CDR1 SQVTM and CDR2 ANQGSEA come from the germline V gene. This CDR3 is CSVERGKETQYF. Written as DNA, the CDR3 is TGCAGCGTTGAAAGGGGTAAAGAGACCCAGTACTTC.

CDR3 protein: CASSIGQVNTEAFF. For the CDR3, the DNA is TGTGCCAGTAGTATTGGCCAGGTGAACACTGAAGCTTTCTTT. The chain combines TRBV19 with TRBJ1-1; D is unclear. The germline V gene encodes CDR1 LNHDA and CDR2 SQIVND (reference sequence). Trimming cost V 3 bases and J 0 bases, with 8 bases left between them. The CDR3 has 14 amino acids.

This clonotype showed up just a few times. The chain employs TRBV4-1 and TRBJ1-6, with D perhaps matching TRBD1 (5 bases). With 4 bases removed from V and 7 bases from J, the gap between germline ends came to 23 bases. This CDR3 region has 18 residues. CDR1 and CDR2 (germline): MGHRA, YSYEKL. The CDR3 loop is CASSPQGEGEIFNSPLHF. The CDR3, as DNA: TGCGCCAGCAGCCCCCAAGGGGAGGGAGAAATTTTCAATTCACCCCTCCACTTT.

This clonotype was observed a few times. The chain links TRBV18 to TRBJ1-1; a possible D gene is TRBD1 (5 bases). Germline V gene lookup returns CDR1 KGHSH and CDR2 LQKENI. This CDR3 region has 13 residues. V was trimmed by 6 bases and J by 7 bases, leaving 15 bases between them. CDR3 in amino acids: CASSTPGGVEAFF. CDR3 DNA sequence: TGTGCCAGCTCGACCCCGGGAGGGGTTGAAGCTTTCTTT.

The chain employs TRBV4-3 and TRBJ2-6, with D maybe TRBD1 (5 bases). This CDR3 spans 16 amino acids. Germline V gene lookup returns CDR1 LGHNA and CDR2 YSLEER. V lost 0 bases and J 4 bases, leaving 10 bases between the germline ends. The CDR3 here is CASSQDSGLGANVLTF. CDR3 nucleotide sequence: TGCGCCAGCAGCCAAGATTCAGGGCTAGGGGCCAACGTCCTGACTTTC.

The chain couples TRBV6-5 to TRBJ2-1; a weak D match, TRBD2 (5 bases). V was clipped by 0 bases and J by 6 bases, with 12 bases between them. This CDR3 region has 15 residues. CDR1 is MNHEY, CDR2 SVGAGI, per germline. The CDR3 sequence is CASSYSLTGTNEQFF. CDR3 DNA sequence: TGTGCCAGCAGTTACTCGTTAACGGGAACCAATGAGCAGTTCTTC.

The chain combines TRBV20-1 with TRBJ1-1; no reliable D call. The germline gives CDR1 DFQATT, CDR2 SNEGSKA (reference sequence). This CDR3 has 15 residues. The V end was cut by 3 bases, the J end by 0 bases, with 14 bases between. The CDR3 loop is CSASPQEVMNTEAFF. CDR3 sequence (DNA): TGCAGTGCTAGCCCCCAGGAGGTCATGAACACTGAAGCTTTCTTT.

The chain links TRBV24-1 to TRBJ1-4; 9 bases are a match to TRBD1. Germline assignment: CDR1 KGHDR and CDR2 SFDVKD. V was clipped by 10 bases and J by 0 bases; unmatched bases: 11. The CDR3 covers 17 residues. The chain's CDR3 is CATAGQGDFATNEKLFF. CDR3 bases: TGTGCCACAGCGGGACAGGGAGACTTTGCAACTAATGAAAAACTGTTTTTT.

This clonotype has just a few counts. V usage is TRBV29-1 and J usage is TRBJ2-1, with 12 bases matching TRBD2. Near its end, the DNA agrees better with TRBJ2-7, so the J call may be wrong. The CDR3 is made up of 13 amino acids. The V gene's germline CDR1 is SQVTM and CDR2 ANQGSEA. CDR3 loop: CSVLTSGSGEQYF. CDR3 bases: TGCAGCGTCCTGACTAGCGGGAGTGGCGAGCAGTACTTC.

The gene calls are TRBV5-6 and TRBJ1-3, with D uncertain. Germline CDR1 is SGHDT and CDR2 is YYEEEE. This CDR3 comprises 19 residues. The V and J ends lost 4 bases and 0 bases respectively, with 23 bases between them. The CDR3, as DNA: TGTGCCAGCAGCCTTCGGGTTCTCGACTCGCGGTCCTCTGGAAACACCATATATTTT. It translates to CASSLRVLDSRSSGNTIYF.

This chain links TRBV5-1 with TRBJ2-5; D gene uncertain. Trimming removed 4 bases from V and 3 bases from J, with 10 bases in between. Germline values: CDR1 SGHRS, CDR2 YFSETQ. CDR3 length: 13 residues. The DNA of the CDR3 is TGCGCCAGCAGCACCGGACCGGAAGAGACCCAGTACTTC. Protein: CASSTGPEETQYF. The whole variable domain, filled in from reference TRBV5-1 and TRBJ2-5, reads KAGVTQTPRYLIKTRGQQVTLSCSPISGHRSVSWYQQTPGQGLQFLFEYFSETQRNKGNFPGRFSGRQFSNSRSEMNVSTLELGDSALYLCASSTGPEETQYFGPGTRLLVL.

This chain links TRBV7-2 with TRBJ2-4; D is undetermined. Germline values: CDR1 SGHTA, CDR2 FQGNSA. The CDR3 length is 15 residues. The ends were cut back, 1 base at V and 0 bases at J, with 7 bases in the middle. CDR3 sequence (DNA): TGTGCCAGCAGCTTAGAGGCCGTAGCCAAAAACATTCAGTACTTC. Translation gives CASSLEAVAKNIQYF. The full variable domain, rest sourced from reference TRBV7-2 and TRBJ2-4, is GAGVSQSPSNKVTEKGKDVELRCDPISGHTALYWYRQSLGQGLEFLIYFQGNSAPDKSGLPSDRFSAERTGGSVSTLTIQRTQQEDSAVYLCASSLEAVAKNIQYFGAGTRLSVL.

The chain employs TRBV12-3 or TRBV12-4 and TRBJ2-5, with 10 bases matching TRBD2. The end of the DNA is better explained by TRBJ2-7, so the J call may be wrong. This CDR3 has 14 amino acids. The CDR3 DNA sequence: TGTGCCAGCAGTCCCCCAGCGGGAGGGAACGAGCAGTACTTC. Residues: CASSPPAGGNEQYF.

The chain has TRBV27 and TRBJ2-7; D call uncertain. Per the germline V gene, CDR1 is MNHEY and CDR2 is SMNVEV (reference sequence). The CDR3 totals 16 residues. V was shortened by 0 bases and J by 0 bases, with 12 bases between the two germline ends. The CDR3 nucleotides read TGTGCCAGCAGTTTATCGATGGGGTCGATCTCCTACGAGCAGTACTTC. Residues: CASSLSMGSISYEQYF.

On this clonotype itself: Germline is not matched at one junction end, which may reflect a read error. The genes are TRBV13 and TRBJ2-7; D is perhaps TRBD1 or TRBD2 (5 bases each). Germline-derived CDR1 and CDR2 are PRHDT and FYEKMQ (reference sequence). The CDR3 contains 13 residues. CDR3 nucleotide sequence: TGTGCCAACAGCTTAGAGAGGGACGGCGAGCAGTACTTC. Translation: CANSLERDGEQYF.

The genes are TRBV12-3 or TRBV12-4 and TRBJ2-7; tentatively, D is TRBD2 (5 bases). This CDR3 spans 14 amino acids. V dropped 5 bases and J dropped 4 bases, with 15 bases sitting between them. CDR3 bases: TGTGCCAGCAGTCCGGGGAACCCTCCATACGAGCAGTACTTC. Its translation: CASSPGNPPYEQYF.

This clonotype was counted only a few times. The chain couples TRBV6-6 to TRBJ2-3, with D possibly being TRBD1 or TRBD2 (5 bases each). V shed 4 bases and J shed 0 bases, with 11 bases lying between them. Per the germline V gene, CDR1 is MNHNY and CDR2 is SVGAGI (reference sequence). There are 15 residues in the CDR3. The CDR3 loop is CASSSQGDSTDTQYF. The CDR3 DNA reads TGTGCCAGCAGTTCCCAGGGAGACAGCACAGATACGCAGTATTTT.

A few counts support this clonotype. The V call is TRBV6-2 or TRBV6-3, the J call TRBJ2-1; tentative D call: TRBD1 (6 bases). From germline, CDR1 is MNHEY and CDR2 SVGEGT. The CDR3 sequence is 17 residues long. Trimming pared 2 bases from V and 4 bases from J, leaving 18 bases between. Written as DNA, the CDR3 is TGTGCCAGCAGTTACGGAACAGTGGGGACACCTTACAATGAGCAGTTCTTC. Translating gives CASSYGTVGTPYNEQFF.